This TCR beta chain was identified during a study of T cell changes during pregnancy in multiple sclerosis. Data came from immunoSEQ multiplex PCR; TCRdb stores just in-frame clones and leaves some out. The repertoire holds 90,000 to 150,000 clones, with approximately 95% as singletons. The sequence was collected from a female donor with multiple sclerosis, enrolled in a pregnancy study. Sequences were derived from peripheral blood, sampled before pregnancy.

The CDR3 DNA reads TGTGCCAGCAGCTTAATCGGGGGAGGGGAGGTCCCCTACGAGCAGTACTTC. Translation gives CASSLIGGGEVPYEQYF. The chain has TRBV7-8 and TRBJ2-7; 7 nucleotides match TRBD2. The CDR3 has 17 amino acids. Germline CDR1 is SGHVS and CDR2 is FQNEAQ. The V and J ends lost 2 bases and 2 bases, in that order; junction bases with no gene match: 12.